The 16 T cell receptor beta chains in this list originate from one sample, sequenced in a study of technical replicates of blood from four donors. Profiled with immunoSEQ multiplex PCR; TCRdb holds only in-frame clones, not every one. The repertoire holds 75,000 to 100,000 clones, with approximately 94% as singletons. The sample was T cells isolated from PBMCs. Receptor source: a human donor in good health.

The chain couples TRBV4-1 to TRBJ2-1; D is undetermined. With 1 base removed from V and 10 bases from J, the gap between germline ends came to 8 bases. Germline lookup yields CDR1 MGHRA and CDR2 YSYEKL. The CDR3 totals 12 residues. DNA for the CDR3: TGCGCCAGCAGCCAAGTTCCGGAGGAGCAGTTCTTC. This gives the protein CASSQVPEEQFF.

The V gene is TRBV7-9, the J gene TRBJ1-4, with 7 bases aligning to TRBD1. Per the germline V gene, CDR1 is SEHNR and CDR2 is FQNEAQ (reference sequence). This CDR3 spans 15 amino acids. J gave up 9 bases and V 5 bases, and 12 bases lay outside the gene matches. The CDR3 nucleotides are TGTGCCAGCAGCCCTGGGCCAAACAGGGGACAAAAACTGTTTTTT. This encodes CASSPGPNRGQKLFF.

The chain is built from TRBV7-9 and TRBJ2-5; perhaps TRBD1 as D (6 bases). Germline lookup yields CDR1 SEHNR and CDR2 FQNEAQ (reference sequence). The CDR3 has 14 amino acids. The V gene lost 4 bases and the J gene lost 2 bases, with 11 bases spanning the gap. The CDR3 here is CASSSGQAQETQYF. The CDR3 DNA follows: TGTGCCAGCAGCTCGGGACAAGCACAAGAGACCCAGTACTTC.

This clone showed up just once. The V gene is TRBV5-1, the J gene TRBJ2-7; 11 bases match TRBD1. V lost 5 bases, J lost 7 bases, and 14 bases stayed unmatched. CDR1 and CDR2 (germline): SGHRS, YFSETQ. The CDR3 is 16 residues long. The CDR3 reads CASSPRTGGVGGEQYF. In DNA, the CDR3 is TGCGCCAGCAGTCCCCGGACAGGGGGCGTTGGGGGGGAGCAGTACTTC.

The chain has TRBV28 and TRBJ1-5; D uncertain. CDR3 length: 16 amino acids. V lost 5 bases and J 7 bases, leaving 21 bases between the germline ends. In germline, CDR1 is MDHEN, CDR2 SYDVKM. The DNA of the CDR3 is TGTGCCAGCAGTCCACCCGGTCTGGGCTTGACACAGCCCCAGCATTTT. Its protein product is CASSPPGLGLTQPQHF.

This sequence joins TRBV2 and TRBJ2-5, with 8 bases identical to TRBD2. This CDR3 spans 16 amino acids. CDR1 is SNHLY and CDR2 is FYNNEI in the germline V gene. V lost 10 bases to trimming and J lost 0 bases; unmatched junction nucleotides: 13. The CDR3 bases are TGTGCCACCCGACGGGGCAGCGGGGGAAACCAAGAGACCCAGTACTTC. Amino acid sequence: CATRRGSGGNQETQYF.

This rearrangement joins TRBV7-9 to TRBJ1-1; D is undetermined. This CDR3 contains 14 residues. Per the germline V gene, CDR1 is SEHNR and CDR2 is FQNEAQ (reference sequence). V lost 5 bases and J lost 7, with 17 bases in between. The CDR3 is CASSPNEAALEAFF. CDR3 nucleotides: TGTGCCAGCAGCCCAAACGAGGCGGCCCTTGAAGCTTTCTTT.

The chain uses TRBV5-8 and TRBJ2-1; TRBD2 might be the D (7 bases). The V and J ends lost 3 bases and 3 bases respectively, with 10 bases between them. The CDR3 spans 14 residues. Germline values: CDR1 SGHTS, CDR2 YDEGEE. The CDR3 DNA reads as TGTGCCAGCAGCTGGGGGGGCAACTACAATGAGCAGTTCTTC. The encoded protein is CASSWGGNYNEQFF.

J is TRBJ2-7 and V is TRBV29-1; D is possibly TRBD1 (5 bases). The germline gives CDR1 SQVTM, CDR2 ANQGSEA. Trimming removed 4 bases from V and 3 bases from J, with 10 bases in between. The CDR3 runs to 12 residues. The CDR3: CSVVDSFYEQYF. CDR3 in DNA: TGCAGCGTTGTTGACAGCTTCTACGAGCAGTACTTC.

This sequence joins TRBV28 and TRBJ1-2; 12 bases fit TRBD1. The CDR3 loop spans 17 amino acids. The V segment lost 2 bases and the J segment 8 bases; nucleotides outside the gene matches: 12. Germline V gene data show CDR1 as MDHEN and CDR2 as SYDVKM. The CDR3, as DNA: TGTGCCAGCAGTTTAGATGCCCCGGGACAGGGGGCGCGGGGCTACACCTTC. Encoded protein: CASSLDAPGQGARGYTF.

The chain combines TRBV7-9 with TRBJ1-2; D perhaps matches TRBD1 (5 bases). Deletions cut 5 bases from V and 5 bases from J, with 21 bases between. This CDR3 has 16 amino acids. CDR1 SEHNR and CDR2 FQNEAQ come from the germline V gene (reference sequence). Here the CDR3 reads CASSPPTGAFPYGYTF. The CDR3 DNA reads as TGTGCCAGCAGCCCCCCCACAGGAGCTTTTCCTTATGGCTACACCTTC.

The table lists this clone with a count of one. The chain has TRBV2 and TRBJ1-5, with TRBD1 identical over 9 bases. This CDR3 is built from 18 residues. Losses at the gene ends were 1 base for V and 7 bases for J; bases not matched to a gene: 14. Germline CDR1 is SNHLY and CDR2 is FYNNEI. DNA of the CDR3: TGTGCCAGCAGTGAAGTGGGTTGGACAGGGGTCCCTGAACAGCCCCAGCATTTT. Translating gives CASSEVGWTGVPEQPQHF.

This chain joins TRBV10-3 and TRBJ2-1; 12 bases fit TRBD2. CDR1 is ENHRY, CDR2 SYGVKD, per germline. The trim removed 6 bases at V and 3 bases at J, leaving 0 bases unmatched. This CDR3 contains 14 residues. CDR3 coding DNA: TGTGCCATCAGGACTAGCGGGGGCTACAATGAGCAGTTCTTC. Translation gives CAIRTSGGYNEQFF.

This clone was found once. Other nucleotide sequences in the sample specify the same CDR3. The J gene is TRBJ2-7, the V gene TRBV18, with TRBD2 identical over 8 bases. The J segment lost 1 base and the V segment lost 3 bases, leaving 5 bases of the junction unmatched. CDR3 length: 15 amino acids. Germline-derived CDR1 and CDR2 are KGHSH and LQKENI. CDR3 nucleotide sequence: TGTGCCAGCTCACCGGGCAGCGGGAGTTCCTACGAGCAGTACTTC. It is translated as CASSPGSGSSYEQYF. The full variable domain, rest sourced from reference TRBV18 and TRBJ2-7, is NAGVMQNPRHLVRRRGQEARLRCSPMKGHSHVYWYRQLPEEGLKFMVYLQKENIIDESGMPKERFSAEFPKEGPSILRIQQVVRGDSAAYFCASSPGSGSSYEQYFGPGTRLTVT.

This clone has a single count. The chain combines TRBV28 with TRBJ2-2, with D perhaps matching TRBD1 (5 bases). Germline V CDR1 and CDR2: MDHEN, SYDVKM. The CDR3 spans 13 residues. V lost 10 bases to trimming and J lost 0 bases, with 9 bases between them. The CDR3 here is CATGQPNTGELFF. CDR3 nucleotides: TGTGCCACCGGACAACCGAACACCGGGGAGCTGTTTTTT.

This sequence joins TRBV2 and TRBJ1-3; D call uncertain. In germline, CDR1 is SNHLY, CDR2 FYNNEI. This CDR3 has 14 amino acids. The ends were cut back, 3 bases at V and 0 bases at J, with 6 bases in the middle. CDR3 nucleotide sequence: TGTGCCAGCAGTGATTATAACTCTGGAAACACCATATATTTT. It yields the protein CASSDYNSGNTIYF.